Below are 2 T cell receptor beta chains sequenced from a single sample in a study of T cells in narcolepsy. Clones were sequenced by immunoSEQ multiplex PCR, and TCRdb holds only the in-frame ones, with some missing. The repertoire holds approximately 40,000 clones, with roughly 88% as singletons. The sequenced material came from CD45RA- memory CD4+ T cells from PBMCs. Every receptor here comes from a human donor with narcolepsy.

The chain carries TRBV7-2 and TRBJ2-7; the D gene is possibly TRBD2 (6 bases). Germline V gene sequence: CDR1 SGHTA, CDR2 FQGNSA. This CDR3 region has 14 residues. V shed 4 bases and J shed 7 bases, with 17 bases lying between them. CDR3 bases: TGTGCCAGCAGCTCGGGGGTCCCCCCTCTAGAGCAGTACTTC. It yields the protein CASSSGVPPLEQYF.

J is TRBJ2-3 and V is TRBV9; 11 bases match TRBD2. The germline CDR1 and CDR2 sequences are SGDLS and YYNGEE. J gave up 4 bases and V 5 bases, and 3 bases lay outside the gene matches. The CDR3 runs 14 residues. The CDR3 protein is CASSIAGGSDTQYF. CDR3 nucleotides: TGTGCCAGCAGTATAGCGGGAGGGTCAGATACGCAGTATTTT.